This T cell receptor beta chain was profiled in a study of blood T cell repertoires in COVID-19. About the study: In each case, the material was cDNA or gDNA derived from T cells, B-cell-depleted T cells, or PBMCs.

The germline gives CDR1 MNHEY, CDR2 SVGAGI. Between the trimmed V and J ends, which lost 4 bases and 2 bases, there was a span of 8 bases. CDR3 size: 13 residues. How the authors handled the data: Reference gene primer amplification in the assay estimated nucleated cell counts. Only in-frame clones appear in the TCRdb table, and some are missing; sequencing was by immunoSEQ multiplex PCR. V and J calls and clone size are as listed in that table; D and trimming were resolved from the DNA. Of about 33,000 clones listed, 80% to 90% are singletons. V and J are TRBV6-5 and TRBJ1-2, with D possibly TRBD1 on 6 matching bases. The TCR comes from a woman aged 80 or over with active or convalescent COVID-19. The source material was peripheral blood. The CDR3 DNA sequence: TGTGCCAGCAGTTTACAGGGAAACTATGGCTACACCTTC. Residues: CASSLQGNYGYTF.